One and the same sample provided the 7 T cell receptor beta chains below, sequenced in a study of cytomegalovirus exposure and HLA in healthy donors. The study ran its PCR with 60 Vbeta and 13 Jbeta primers. Clones were sequenced by immunoSEQ multiplex PCR, and TCRdb holds only the in-frame ones, with some missing. The sample lists around 150,000 clones; 80% to 90% were seen once. The sample was PBMCs. The origin of the receptors is a woman aged 18-29 years in good health and CMV-seronegative.

The chain is built from TRBV30 and TRBJ1-6, with D tentatively TRBD1 (6 bases). CDR3 size: 13 residues. Germline lookup yields CDR1 GTSNPN and CDR2 SVGIG (reference sequence). V lost 5 bases, J lost 7 bases, and 12 bases lay in between. This CDR3 reads CAWDDRRNSPLHF. The CDR3 nucleotides are TGTGCCTGGGACGACAGGCGGAATTCACCCCTCCACTTT.

The chain carries TRBV19 and TRBJ1-4; possible D gene TRBD1, 6 bases. This CDR3 has 16 residues. V lost 7 bases and J 2 bases, leaving 17 bases between the germline ends. Germline V gene sequence: CDR1 LNHDA, CDR2 SQIVND (reference sequence). The CDR3 sequence is CASTSTGKRTNEKLFF. Written as DNA, the CDR3 is TGTGCCAGTACCTCTACAGGGAAGAGGACTAATGAAAAACTGTTTTTT.

V gene TRBV7-9 combines with J gene TRBJ1-3; no firm D call. This CDR3 is built from 13 residues. Trimming cost V 5 bases and J 0 bases, with 5 bases left between them. Per the germline V gene, CDR1 is SEHNR and CDR2 is FQNEAQ (reference sequence). CDR3 in DNA: TGTGCCAGCAGCCCAGGCTCTGGAAACACCATATATTTT. Protein: CASSPGSGNTIYF. The entire variable domain, with the rest obtained from reference TRBV7-9 and TRBJ1-3, is as follows: DTGVSQNPRHKITKRGQNVTFRCDPISEHNRLYWYRQTLGQGPEFLTYFQNEAQLEKSRLLSDRFSAERPKGSFSTLEIQRTEQGDSAMYLCASSPGSGNTIYFGEGSWLTVV.

The V and J genes are TRBV6-5 and TRBJ1-3, with unresolved D. This CDR3 is built from 14 residues. V was clipped by 2 bases and J by 1 base, with 6 bases between them. Germline V gene lookup returns CDR1 MNHEY and CDR2 SVGAGI. CDR3 bases: TGTGCCAGCAGTTACCGGGGTTCTGGAAACACCATATATTTT. Its protein product is CASSYRGSGNTIYF.

V and J are TRBV4-2 and TRBJ2-5, with 13 bases fitting TRBD2. V trimming: 0 bases; J trimming: 0 bases; junction bases outside the gene matches: 13. This CDR3 is built from 21 residues. Germline-derived CDR1 and CDR2 are LGHNA and YNFKEQ. The CDR3 protein is CASSQELRTSGSIQYQETQYF. DNA for the CDR3: TGTGCCAGCAGCCAAGAGCTTCGGACTAGCGGGAGCATACAGTACCAAGAGACCCAGTACTTC.

This chain joins TRBV6-1 and TRBJ2-7; 12 nucleotides match TRBD1. Germline loops: CDR1 MNHNS, CDR2 SASEGT. V shed 4 bases, J shed 3 bases, and the junction held 7 bases outside the gene matches. The CDR3 runs to 16 residues. The CDR3 DNA is TGTGCCAGCAGTGGCTACGGGACAGGGGGCTTCTACGAGCAGTACTTC. Residues: CASSGYGTGGFYEQYF.

As for this clone: Other DNA sequences from this sample encode an identical CDR3 as well. The CDR3 sequence is CASSLGTGVNTEAFF. The CDR3 DNA reads TGCGCCAGCAGCTTGGGGACAGGGGTGAACACTGAAGCTTTCTTT. This sequence joins TRBV5-1 and TRBJ1-1, with TRBD1 matching 9 bases. Germline values: CDR1 SGHRS, CDR2 YFSETQ. This CDR3 comprises 15 residues. Germline trimming cut 0 bases from V and 0 bases from J; bases unmatched to any gene: 0. The entire variable domain, with the rest obtained from reference TRBV5-1 and TRBJ1-1, is as follows: KAGVTQTPRYLIKTRGQQVTLSCSPISGHRSVSWYQQTPGQGLQFLFEYFSETQRNKGNFPGRFSGRQFSNSRSEMNVSTLELGDSALYLCASSLGTGVNTEAFFGQGTRLTVV.